The source of this TCR beta chain is a study of patients and donors after allogeneic stem cell transplantation. Each CDR3 protein gets one entry after TCRdb re-called the RT-PCR reads with MiXCR. The data contain about 410,000 distinct CDR3 sequences, 16% of them singletons. Germline V gene data show CDR1 as LGHNA and CDR2 as YSLEER. The ends lost 0 bases at V and 0 bases at J; junction bases unmatched: 7. The CDR3 extends over 19 amino acids. The V call is TRBV4-3, the J call TRBJ1-4, with 10 nucleotides matching TRBD1. The sequence was collected from a human donor who was either an allogeneic HSCT recipient or a stem cell or donor lymphocyte infusion donor (not recorded which). It is not recorded whose cells these are; they may come from a transplant donor. Sequencing was carried out using blood, either unsorted or a sorted T cell fraction (not recorded which). CDR3 residues: CASSQDRTGGIATNEKLFF. The CDR3 nucleotides read TGCGCCAGCAGCCAAGACCGGACAGGGGGTATAGCAACTAATGAAAAACTGTTTTTT.